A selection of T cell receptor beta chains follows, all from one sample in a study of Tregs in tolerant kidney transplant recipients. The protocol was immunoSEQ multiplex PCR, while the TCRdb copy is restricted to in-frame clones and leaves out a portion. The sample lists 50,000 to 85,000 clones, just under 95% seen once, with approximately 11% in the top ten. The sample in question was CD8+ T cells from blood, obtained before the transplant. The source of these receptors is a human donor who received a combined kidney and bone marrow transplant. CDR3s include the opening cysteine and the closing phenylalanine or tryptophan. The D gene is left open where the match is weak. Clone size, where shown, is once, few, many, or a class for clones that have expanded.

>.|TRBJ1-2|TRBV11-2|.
CASSSQDTAHFYGYTF
TGTGCCAGCAGCTCCCAGGACACAGCTCACTTCTATGGCTACACCTTC
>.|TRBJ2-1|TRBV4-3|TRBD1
CASSNRDILKGAYNEQFF
TGCGCCAGCAGCAACCGGGACATCCTAAAGGGGGCTTACAATGAGCAGTTCTTC
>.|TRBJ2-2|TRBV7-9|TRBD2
CASSLGLAGGQNTGELFF
TGTGCCAGCAGCTTAGGACTAGCGGGGGGCCAGAACACCGGGGAGCTGTTTTTT
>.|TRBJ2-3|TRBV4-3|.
CASSQGRVTDTQYF
TGCGCCAGCAGCCAAGGCAGGGTTACAGATACGCAGTATTTT
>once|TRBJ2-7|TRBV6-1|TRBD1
CASSEKGPTGRSDEQYF
TGTGCCAGCAGTGAAAAGGGTCCGACAGGGCGATCGGACGAGCAGTACTTC
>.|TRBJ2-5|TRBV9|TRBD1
CASSAGGWDRGQETQYF
TGTGCCAGCAGCGCCGGAGGCTGGGACAGGGGCCAAGAGACCCAGTACTTC
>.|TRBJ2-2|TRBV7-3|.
CASSLITGSGELFF
TGTGCCAGCAGCCTGATCACAGGGAGCGGGGAGCTGTTTTTT
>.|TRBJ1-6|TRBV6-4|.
CASSEGSNSPLHF
TGTGCCAGCAGTGAGGGGAGTAATTCACCCCTCCACTTT
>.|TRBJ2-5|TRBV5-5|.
CASSFGETQYF
TGTGCCAGCAGCTTCGGGGAGACCCAGTACTTC
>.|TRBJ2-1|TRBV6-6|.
CASSRTDNEQFF
TGTGCCAGCAGTCGGACAGACAATGAGCAGTTCTTC
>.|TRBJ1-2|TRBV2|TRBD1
CASSELNSDRGLDGYTF
TGTGCCAGCAGTGAACTGAATAGCGACAGGGGGCTGGATGGCTACACCTTC
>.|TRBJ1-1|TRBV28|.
CASTLAQVREAFF
TGTGCCAGCACCTTGGCCCAGGTCCGTGAAGCTTTCTTT
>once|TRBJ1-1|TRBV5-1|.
CASSLHLPGNTEAFF
TGCGCCAGCAGCTTACACCTCCCAGGGAACACTGAAGCTTTCTTT
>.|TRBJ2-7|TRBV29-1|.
CSVEDPDRGEQYF
TGCAGCGTTGAAGATCCGGACCGGGGGGAGCAGTACTTC
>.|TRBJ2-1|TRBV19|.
CASSGGAFTNEQFF
TGTGCCAGTAGTGGCGGGGCTTTCACCAATGAGCAGTTCTTC
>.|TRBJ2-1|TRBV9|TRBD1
CASSSAGTGSYNEQFF
TGTGCCAGCAGCTCAGCCGGGACAGGGTCCTACAATGAGCAGTTCTTC
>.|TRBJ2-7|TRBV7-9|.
CASSRTVDYEQYF
TGTGCCAGCAGCAGGACAGTTGACTACGAGCAGTACTTC
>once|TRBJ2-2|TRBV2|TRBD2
CATAGLAGGTNTGELFF
TGTGCCACCGCGGGACTAGCGGGGGGTACAAACACCGGGGAGCTGTTTTTT
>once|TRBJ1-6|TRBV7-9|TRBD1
CASSFRVTGNSPLHF
TGTGCCAGCAGCTTCCGGGTGACAGGGAATTCACCCCTCCACTTT
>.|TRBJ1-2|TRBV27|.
CASSFSAGQINYGYTF
TGTGCCAGCAGTTTTTCCGCGGGGCAGATTAACTATGGCTACACCTTC
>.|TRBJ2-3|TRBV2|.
CASRRGGGTDTQYF
TGTGCCAGCAGGAGGGGCGGGGGCACAGATACGCAGTATTTT
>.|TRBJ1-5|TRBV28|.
CASKGPGDPFNQPQHF
TGTGCCAGCAAAGGGCCAGGGGACCCCTTTAATCAGCCCCAGCATTTT
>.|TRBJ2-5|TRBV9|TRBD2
CASSVGTSGRVIETQYF
TGTGCCAGCAGCGTGGGGACTAGCGGGAGGGTTATTGAGACCCAGTACTTC
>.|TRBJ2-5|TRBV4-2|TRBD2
CASSQEDSGVSLYQETQYF
TGTGCCAGCAGCCAAGAGGATAGCGGGGTATCCCTGTACCAAGAGACCCAGTACTTC
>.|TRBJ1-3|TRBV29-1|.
CSVGDFSGNTIYF
TGCAGCGTTGGGGACTTCTCTGGAAACACCATATATTTT
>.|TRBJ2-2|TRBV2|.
CAREGLQGANTGELFF
TGTGCCCGCGAGGGACTACAGGGGGCGAACACCGGGGAGCTGTTTTTT